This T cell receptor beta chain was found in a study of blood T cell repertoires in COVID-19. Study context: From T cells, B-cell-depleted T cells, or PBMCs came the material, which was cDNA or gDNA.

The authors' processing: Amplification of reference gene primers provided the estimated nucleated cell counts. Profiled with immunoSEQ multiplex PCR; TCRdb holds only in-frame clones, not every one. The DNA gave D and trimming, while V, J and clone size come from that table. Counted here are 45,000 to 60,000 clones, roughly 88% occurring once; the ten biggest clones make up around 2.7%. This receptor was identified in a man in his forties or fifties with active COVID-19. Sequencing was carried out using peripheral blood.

The CDR3 sequence: CASLSAPNTGELFF. CDR3 in DNA: TGTGCCAGCCTGAGCGCCCCGAACACCGGGGAGCTGTTTTTT. The chain joins TRBV6-5 to TRBJ2-2; D is uncertain. The V gene's germline CDR1 is MNHEY and CDR2 SVGAGI. Trimming took 8 bases from V and 0 from J, leaving 10 bases between them. The CDR3 is 14 residues long.